This T cell receptor beta chain was identified during a study of early T cells in non-severe SARS-CoV-2 infection. Overall study context: Investigators sequenced bulk RNA drawn from unsorted whole blood, and chains remained unpaired. Regarding the study as a whole: Matches to VDJdb favored anti-spike CD8 responses and missed private and CD4 specificities.

This clonotype was counted many times. The antigen remains undetermined. Researchers tagged individual cDNA molecules with unique molecular identifiers. MiXCR, run by TCRdb on the 5' RACE reads, gives a single entry per CDR3 protein. The sample includes tens of thousands of distinct CDR3 sequences, approximately 5.9% of them seen just once. The TCR was taken from an adult who was a healthcare worker with PCR-confirmed SARS-CoV-2 infection or an uninfected control (not recorded which). This specimen consisted of whole blood, obtained at baseline.

CDR3 sequence: CASSLIGQGRNTIYF. The CDR3 nucleotides are TGTGCCAGCAGTTTAATCGGGCAGGGCCGAAACACCATATATTTT. This chain connects TRBV28 to TRBJ1-3, with TRBD1 as a possible D gene (5 bases). This CDR3 has 15 amino acids. V shed 2 bases and J shed 5 bases, with 13 bases lying between them. Germline V lookup: CDR1 MDHEN, CDR2 SYDVKM.